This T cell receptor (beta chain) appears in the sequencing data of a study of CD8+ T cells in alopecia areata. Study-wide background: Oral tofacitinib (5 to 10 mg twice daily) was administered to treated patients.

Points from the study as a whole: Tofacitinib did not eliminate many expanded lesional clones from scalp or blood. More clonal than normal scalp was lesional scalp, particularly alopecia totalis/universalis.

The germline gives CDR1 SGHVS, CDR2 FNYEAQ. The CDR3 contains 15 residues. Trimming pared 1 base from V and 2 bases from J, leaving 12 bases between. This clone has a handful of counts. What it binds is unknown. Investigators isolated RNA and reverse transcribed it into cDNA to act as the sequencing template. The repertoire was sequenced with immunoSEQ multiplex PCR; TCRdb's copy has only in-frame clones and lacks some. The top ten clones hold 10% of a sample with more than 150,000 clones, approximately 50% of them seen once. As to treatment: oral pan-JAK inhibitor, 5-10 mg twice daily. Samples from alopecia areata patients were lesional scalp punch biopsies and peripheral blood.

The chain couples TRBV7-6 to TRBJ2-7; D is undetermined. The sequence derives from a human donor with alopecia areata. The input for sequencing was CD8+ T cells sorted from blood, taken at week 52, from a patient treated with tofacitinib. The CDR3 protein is CASSLGPGRPYEQYF. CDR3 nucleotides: TGTGCCAGCAGCTTAGGGCCAGGTCGCCCCTACGAGCAGTACTTC. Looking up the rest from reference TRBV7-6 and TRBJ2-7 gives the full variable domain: GAGVSQSPRYKVTKRGQDVALRCDPISGHVSLYWYRQALGQGPEFLTYFNYEAQQDKSGLPNDRFSAERPEGSISTLTIQRTEQRDSAMYRCASSLGPGRPYEQYFGPGTRLTVT.